Listed below are T cell receptor beta chains from one sample, sequenced in a study of CD8 T cells in Susac syndrome. TCRdb redid the calling of the immunoSEQ multiplex PCR reads with MiXCR, one entry per CDR3 protein. The profile shows around 150,000 distinct CDR3 sequences, over 90% of them singletons. The sample taken for sequencing was CD8+ T cells from PBMCs. These TCRs come from a human donor with Susac syndrome. Each CDR3 is given with its conserved first and last residue. A D gene is named only where the DNA matches it firmly.

CDR3 DNA: TGTGCCAGCAGCCCTTGGGTGGTGGACACCCCCTACGAGCAGTACTTC
CDR3 protein: CASSPWVVDTPYEQYF
J gene: TRBJ2-7
V gene: TRBV11-2
D gene: .

CDR3 DNA: TGTGCCAGCAGTGAATATCTAACAGTGAGCACCTACGAGCAGTACTTC
CDR3 protein: CASSEYLTVSTYEQYF
J gene: TRBJ2-7
V gene: TRBV25-1
D gene: .

CDR3 DNA: TGCGCCAGCAGCTTGGGCGGACCGGCCTACGAGCAGTACTTC
CDR3 protein: CASSLGGPAYEQYF
J gene: TRBJ2-7
V gene: TRBV5-1
D gene: .

CDR3 DNA: TGCGCCAGCAGCCAAGCAGGGACTTTAAATGAAAAACTGTTTTTT
CDR3 protein: CASSQAGTLNEKLFF
J gene: TRBJ1-4
V gene: TRBV4-1
D gene: .

CDR3 DNA: TGTGCCACCAGTGATCTCCTTGGGCAGTTCTTC
CDR3 protein: CATSDLLGQFF
J gene: TRBJ2-1
V gene: TRBV24-1
D gene: .

CDR3 DNA: TGCAGTGCTAGAGTGGAGGAGGATACCAAAAACATTCAGTACTTC
CDR3 protein: CSARVEEDTKNIQYF
J gene: TRBJ2-4
V gene: TRBV20-1
D gene: .

CDR3 DNA: TGTGCCAGCAGCGCGGGACAGTTCCTTAGCAATCAGCCCCAGCATTTT
CDR3 protein: CASSAGQFLSNQPQHF
J gene: TRBJ1-5
V gene: TRBV28
D gene: TRBD1

CDR3 DNA: TGCAGCGTGGAACAGGGGATGACGCAGTATTTT
CDR3 protein: CSVEQGMTQYF
J gene: TRBJ2-3
V gene: TRBV29-1
D gene: TRBD1

CDR3 DNA: TGTGCCAGCAGTGACGGGTTCCCCAATGAGCAGTTCTTC
CDR3 protein: CASSDGFPNEQFF
J gene: TRBJ2-1
V gene: TRBV6-4
D gene: .

CDR3 DNA: TGTGCCAGCGAGACACGGGTGAACCGGGAGCTGTTTTTT
CDR3 protein: CASETRVNRELFF
J gene: TRBJ2-2
V gene: TRBV2
D gene: .

CDR3 DNA: TGCGCCAGCAGCCAGAGACAGGAAAACACTGAAGCTTTCTTT
CDR3 protein: CASSQRQENTEAFF
J gene: TRBJ1-1
V gene: TRBV4-1
D gene: .

CDR3 DNA: TGTGCCAGCAGTACCGATAGGGAGCAGTACTTC
CDR3 protein: CASSTDREQYF
J gene: TRBJ2-7
V gene: TRBV6-1
D gene: .

CDR3 DNA: TGTGCCAGCAGCGTTTTAAACTATGGCTACACCTTC
CDR3 protein: CASSVLNYGYTF
J gene: TRBJ1-2
V gene: TRBV9
D gene: .

CDR3 DNA: TGTGCCAGCAGCCAAGAACCTAGGGCGTACGAGCAGTACTTC
CDR3 protein: CASSQEPRAYEQYF
J gene: TRBJ2-7
V gene: TRBV3-1
D gene: .

CDR3 DNA: TGTGCCTGGAGTGTAGAGGGTGAAAAACTGTTTTTT
CDR3 protein: CAWSVEGEKLFF
J gene: TRBJ1-4
V gene: TRBV30
D gene: .

CDR3 DNA: TGTGCCAGCAGCCAGGATGACAGGGGAGTTGACACCGGGGAGCTGTTTTTT
CDR3 protein: CASSQDDRGVDTGELFF
J gene: TRBJ2-2
V gene: TRBV3-1
D gene: TRBD1

CDR3 DNA: TGTGCCAGCAGCGATGGCGGCTCTCGAGGCTACACCTTC
CDR3 protein: CASSDGGSRGYTF
J gene: TRBJ1-2
V gene: TRBV9
D gene: .

CDR3 DNA: TGTGCCACCAGCAGAGTGGCGGGAGAGGCAGATACGCAGTATTTT
CDR3 protein: CATSRVAGEADTQYF
J gene: TRBJ2-3
V gene: TRBV15
D gene: TRBD2

CDR3 DNA: TGCGCCAGCAGCCAAGAGGGGCCGGGCTCCTACGAGCAGTACTTC
CDR3 protein: CASSQEGPGSYEQYF
J gene: TRBJ2-7
V gene: TRBV4-1
D gene: .

CDR3 DNA: TGCAGTGCTAGCGGAAACTCCTACGAGCAGTACTTC
CDR3 protein: CSASGNSYEQYF
J gene: TRBJ2-7
V gene: TRBV20-1
D gene: .

CDR3 DNA: TGTGCCAGCAGCGTTAGCTCTGAGCAGTTCTTC
CDR3 protein: CASSVSSEQFF
J gene: TRBJ2-1
V gene: TRBV9
D gene: .

CDR3 DNA: TGTGCCAGCAGCGGAGCCGGGGCCCCAGAGCAGTTCTTC
CDR3 protein: CASSGAGAPEQFF
J gene: TRBJ2-1
V gene: TRBV9
D gene: .

CDR3 DNA: TGTGCCAGCAGTTCGTCGAACACTGAAGCTTTCTTT
CDR3 protein: CASSSSNTEAFF
J gene: TRBJ1-1
V gene: TRBV27
D gene: .

CDR3 DNA: TGTGCCAGCAGCGCGACTAGCGGGACCGAGCAGTTCTTC
CDR3 protein: CASSATSGTEQFF
J gene: TRBJ2-1
V gene: TRBV11-3
D gene: TRBD2